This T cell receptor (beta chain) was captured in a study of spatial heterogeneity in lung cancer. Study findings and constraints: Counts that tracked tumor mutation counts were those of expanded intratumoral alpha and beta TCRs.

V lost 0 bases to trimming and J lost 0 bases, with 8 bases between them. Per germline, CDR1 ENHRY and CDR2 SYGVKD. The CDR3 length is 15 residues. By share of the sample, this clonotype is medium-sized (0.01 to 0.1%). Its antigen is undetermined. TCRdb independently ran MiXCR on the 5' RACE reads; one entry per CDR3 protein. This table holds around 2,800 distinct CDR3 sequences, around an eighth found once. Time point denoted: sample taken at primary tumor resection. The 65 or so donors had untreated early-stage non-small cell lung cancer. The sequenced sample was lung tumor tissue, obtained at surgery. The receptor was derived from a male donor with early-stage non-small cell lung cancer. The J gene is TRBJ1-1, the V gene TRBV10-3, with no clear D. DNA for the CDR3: TGTGCCATCAGTGAGTCCCAGGACCTGAACACTGAAGCTTTCTTT. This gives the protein CAISESQDLNTEAFF.